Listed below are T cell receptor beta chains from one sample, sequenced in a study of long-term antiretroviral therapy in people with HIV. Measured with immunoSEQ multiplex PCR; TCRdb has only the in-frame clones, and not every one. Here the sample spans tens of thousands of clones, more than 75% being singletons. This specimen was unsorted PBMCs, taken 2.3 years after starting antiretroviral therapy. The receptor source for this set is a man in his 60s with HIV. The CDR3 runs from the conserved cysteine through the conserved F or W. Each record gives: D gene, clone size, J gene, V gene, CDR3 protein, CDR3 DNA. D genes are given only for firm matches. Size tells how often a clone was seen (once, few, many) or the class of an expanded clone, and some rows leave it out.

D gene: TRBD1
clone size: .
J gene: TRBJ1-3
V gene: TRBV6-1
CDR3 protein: CASSEAMLRDRVGNTIYF
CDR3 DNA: TGTGCCAGCAGTGAAGCAATGCTCCGGGACAGGGTTGGAAACACCATATATTTT

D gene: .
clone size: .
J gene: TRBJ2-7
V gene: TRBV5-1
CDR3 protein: CASSFEPGRTYEQYF
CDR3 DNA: TGCGCCAGCAGCTTCGAACCGGGAAGAACCTACGAGCAGTACTTC

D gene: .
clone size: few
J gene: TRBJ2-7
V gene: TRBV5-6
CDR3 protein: CASSLAQGIHEQYF
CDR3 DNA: TGTGCCAGCAGCTTGGCTCAGGGAATCCACGAGCAGTACTTC

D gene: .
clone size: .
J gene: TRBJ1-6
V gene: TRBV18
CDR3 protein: CASSGAENSPLHF
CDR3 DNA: TGTGCCAGCTCAGGGGCGGAGAATTCACCCCTCCACTTT

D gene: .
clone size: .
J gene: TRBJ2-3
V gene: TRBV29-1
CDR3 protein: CSVGSLGTDTQYF
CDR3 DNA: TGCAGCGTTGGGAGCCTGGGCACAGATACGCAGTATTTT

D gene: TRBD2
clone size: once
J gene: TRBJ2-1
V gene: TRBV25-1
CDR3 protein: CASSQTSGVDEQFF
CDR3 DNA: TGTGCCAGCAGTCAGACTAGCGGGGTCGATGAGCAGTTCTTC

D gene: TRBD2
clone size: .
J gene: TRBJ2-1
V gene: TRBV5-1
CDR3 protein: CASSRGVAGGGNEQFF
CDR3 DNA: TGCGCCAGCAGTCGTGGGGTAGCGGGGGGGGGCAATGAGCAGTTCTTC

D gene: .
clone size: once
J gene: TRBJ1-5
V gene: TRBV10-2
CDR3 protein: CASSESAEWPQHF
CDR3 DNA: TGCGCCAGCAGTGAGTCGGCTGAATGGCCCCAGCATTTT

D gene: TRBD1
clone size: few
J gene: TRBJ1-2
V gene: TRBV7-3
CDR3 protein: CASSLTPGGTNYGYTF
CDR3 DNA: TGTGCCAGCAGCTTAACTCCAGGGGGCACTAACTATGGCTACACCTTC

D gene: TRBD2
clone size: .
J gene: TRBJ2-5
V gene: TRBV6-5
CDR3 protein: CASRPWGGQETQYF
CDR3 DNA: TGTGCCAGCAGACCATGGGGGGGACAAGAGACCCAGTACTTC

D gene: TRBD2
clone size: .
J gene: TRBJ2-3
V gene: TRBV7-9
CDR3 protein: CASSSSLAGGRTDTQYF
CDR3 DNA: TGTGCCAGCAGCTCGAGCCTAGCGGGAGGGAGAACAGATACGCAGTATTTT

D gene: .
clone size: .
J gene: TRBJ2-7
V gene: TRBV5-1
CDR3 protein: CASSPGHHLYEQYF
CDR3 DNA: TGCGCCAGCAGCCCGGGACACCATCTCTACGAGCAGTACTTC

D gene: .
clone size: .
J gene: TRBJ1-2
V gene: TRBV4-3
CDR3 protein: CASSHPHGASYGYTF
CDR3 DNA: TGCGCCAGCAGCCACCCACACGGGGCTAGCTATGGCTACACCTTC

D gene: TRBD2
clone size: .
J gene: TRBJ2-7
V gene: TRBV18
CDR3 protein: CASSPGLAGGYEQYF
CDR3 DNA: TGTGCCAGCTCACCAGGACTAGCGGGAGGCTACGAGCAGTACTTC

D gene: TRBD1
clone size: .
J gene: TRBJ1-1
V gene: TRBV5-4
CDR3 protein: CASSLESDRGRFTEAFF
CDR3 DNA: TGTGCCAGCAGCTTGGAGTCGGACAGGGGGCGGTTCACTGAAGCTTTCTTT

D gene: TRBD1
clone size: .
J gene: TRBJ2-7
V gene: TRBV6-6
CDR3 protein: CASTWDRGLTGEQYF
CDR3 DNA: TGTGCCAGCACTTGGGACAGGGGCCTAACCGGCGAGCAGTACTTC

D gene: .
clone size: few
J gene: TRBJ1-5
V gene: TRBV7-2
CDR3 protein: CASSLRGAGQPQHF
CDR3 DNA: TGTGCCAGCAGCTTAAGGGGGGCTGGTCAGCCCCAGCATTTT

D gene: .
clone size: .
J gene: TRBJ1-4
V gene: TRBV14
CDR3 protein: CASSQGATPVAAQWLFF
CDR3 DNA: TGTGCCAGCAGCCAAGGGGCTACCCCTGTGGCCGCCCAGTGGCTGTTTTTT

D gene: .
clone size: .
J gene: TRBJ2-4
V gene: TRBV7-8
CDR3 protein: CASSLATGWNIQYF
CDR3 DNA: TGTGCCAGCAGCTTAGCGACGGGGTGGAACATTCAGTACTTC

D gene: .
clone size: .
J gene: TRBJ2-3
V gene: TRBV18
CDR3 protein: CASSPADTQYF
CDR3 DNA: TGTGCCAGCTCACCAGCAGATACGCAGTATTTT

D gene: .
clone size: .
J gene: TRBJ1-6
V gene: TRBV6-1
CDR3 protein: CASSGPSNSPLHF
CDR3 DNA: TGTGCCAGCTCAGGACCGTCCAATTCACCCCTCCACTTT

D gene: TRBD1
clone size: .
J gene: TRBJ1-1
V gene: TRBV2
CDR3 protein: CASSGTGGAEAFF
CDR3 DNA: TGTGCCAGCAGCGGGACAGGGGGGGCTGAAGCTTTCTTT

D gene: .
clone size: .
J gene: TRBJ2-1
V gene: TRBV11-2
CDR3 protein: CASSLVIAVRSYNEQFF
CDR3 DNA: TGTGCCAGCAGCTTAGTTATAGCGGTGCGCTCCTACAATGAGCAGTTCTTC

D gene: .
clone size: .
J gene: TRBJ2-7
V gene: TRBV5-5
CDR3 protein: CASTLGTYEQYF
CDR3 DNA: TGTGCCAGCACCCTGGGAACCTACGAGCAGTACTTC

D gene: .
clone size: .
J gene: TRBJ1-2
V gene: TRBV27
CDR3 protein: CASSLRQPSNYGYTF
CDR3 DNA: TGTGCCAGCAGTTTGAGGCAACCCTCTAACTATGGCTACACCTTC

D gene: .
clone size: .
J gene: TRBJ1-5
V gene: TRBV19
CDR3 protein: CASMGHGGSSNQPQHF
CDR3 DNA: TGTGCCAGTATGGGCCATGGGGGGTCTAGCAATCAGCCCCAGCATTTT

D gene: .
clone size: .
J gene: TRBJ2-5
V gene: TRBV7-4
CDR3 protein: CASSLRGRKETQYF
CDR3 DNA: TGTGCCAGCAGCTTAAGGGGGAGGAAAGAGACCCAGTACTTC

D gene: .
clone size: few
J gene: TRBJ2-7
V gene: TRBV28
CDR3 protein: CASSQGSSYEQYF
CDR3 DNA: TGTGCCAGCAGTCAAGGGTCATCCTACGAGCAGTACTTC

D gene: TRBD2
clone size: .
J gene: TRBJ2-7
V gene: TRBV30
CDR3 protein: CAWSELAGVLTYEQYF
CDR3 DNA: TGTGCCTGGAGTGAACTAGCGGGGGTCTTGACATACGAGCAGTACTTC

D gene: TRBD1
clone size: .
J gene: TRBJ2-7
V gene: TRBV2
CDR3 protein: CASLRDRNSYEQYF
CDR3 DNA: TGTGCCAGCCTCCGGGACAGGAACTCCTACGAGCAGTACTTC